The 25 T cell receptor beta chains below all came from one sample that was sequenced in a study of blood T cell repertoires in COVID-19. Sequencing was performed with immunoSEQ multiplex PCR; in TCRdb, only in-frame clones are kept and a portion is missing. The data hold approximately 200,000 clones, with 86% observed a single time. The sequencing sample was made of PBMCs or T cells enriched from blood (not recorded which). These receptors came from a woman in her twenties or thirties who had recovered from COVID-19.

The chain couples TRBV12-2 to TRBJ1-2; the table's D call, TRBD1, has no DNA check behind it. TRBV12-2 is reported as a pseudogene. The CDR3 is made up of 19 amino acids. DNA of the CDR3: TGTGCAAGTCGCTTACTGCTTTCTTGGCGGGACAGGGTTTTGGATGGCTACACCTTC. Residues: CASRLLLSWRDRVLDGYTF.

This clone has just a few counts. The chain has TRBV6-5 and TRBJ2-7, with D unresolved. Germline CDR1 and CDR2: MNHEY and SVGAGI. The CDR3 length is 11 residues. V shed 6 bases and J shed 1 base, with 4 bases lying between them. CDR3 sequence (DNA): TGTGCCAGCAGATTATCCTACGAGCAGTACTTC. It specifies CASRLSYEQYF.

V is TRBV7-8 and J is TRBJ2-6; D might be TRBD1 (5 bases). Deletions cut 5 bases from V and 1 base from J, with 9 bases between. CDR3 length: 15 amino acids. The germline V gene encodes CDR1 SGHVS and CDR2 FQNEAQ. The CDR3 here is CASSTRVSGANVLTF. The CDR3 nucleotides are TGTGCCAGCAGCACCAGGGTGTCTGGGGCCAACGTCCTGACTTTC.

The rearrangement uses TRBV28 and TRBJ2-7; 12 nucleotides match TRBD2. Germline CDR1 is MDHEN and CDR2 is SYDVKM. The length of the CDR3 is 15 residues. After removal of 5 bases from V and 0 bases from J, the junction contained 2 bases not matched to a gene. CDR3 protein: CASSKTSGSSYEQYF. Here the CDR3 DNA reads TGTGCCAGCAGTAAGACTAGCGGGAGCTCCTACGAGCAGTACTTC.

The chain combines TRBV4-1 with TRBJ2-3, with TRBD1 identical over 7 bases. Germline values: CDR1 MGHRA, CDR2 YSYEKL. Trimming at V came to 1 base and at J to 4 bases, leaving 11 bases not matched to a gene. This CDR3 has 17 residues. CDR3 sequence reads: CASSQVVGTGDPDTQYF. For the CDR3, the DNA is TGCGCCAGCAGCCAAGTCGTAGGAACAGGGGACCCAGATACGCAGTATTTT.

CDR3 sequence: CASSFLTGGVMGEAFF. The CDR3 nucleotides read TGTGCCAGCAGTTTTCTCACAGGGGGAGTTATGGGTGAAGCTTTCTTT. The rearrangement uses TRBV28 and TRBJ1-1; 8 bases line up with TRBD1. The CDR3 extends over 16 amino acids. Germline CDR1 and CDR2: MDHEN and SYDVKM. Trimming removed 3 bases from V and 7 bases from J; junction bases left unmatched: 13.

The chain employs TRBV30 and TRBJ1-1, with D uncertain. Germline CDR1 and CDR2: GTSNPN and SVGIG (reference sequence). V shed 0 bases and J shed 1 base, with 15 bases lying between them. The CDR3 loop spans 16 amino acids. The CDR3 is CAWSVFDATGNTEAFF. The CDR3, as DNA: TGTGCCTGGAGTGTATTCGATGCGACGGGGAACACTGAAGCTTTCTTT.

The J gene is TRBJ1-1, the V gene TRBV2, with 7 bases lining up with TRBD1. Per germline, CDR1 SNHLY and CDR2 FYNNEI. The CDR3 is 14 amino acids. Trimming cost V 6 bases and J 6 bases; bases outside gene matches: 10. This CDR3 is CASSLGQVQPEAFF. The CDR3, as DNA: TGTGCCAGCAGCCTTGGACAGGTTCAACCTGAAGCTTTCTTT.

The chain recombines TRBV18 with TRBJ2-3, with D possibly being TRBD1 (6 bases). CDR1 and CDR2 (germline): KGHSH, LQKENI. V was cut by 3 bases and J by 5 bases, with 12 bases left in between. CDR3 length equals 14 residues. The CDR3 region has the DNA TGTGCCAGCTCACCCGGGGCAGGGGAAGATACGCAGTATTTT. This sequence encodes CASSPGAGEDTQYF.

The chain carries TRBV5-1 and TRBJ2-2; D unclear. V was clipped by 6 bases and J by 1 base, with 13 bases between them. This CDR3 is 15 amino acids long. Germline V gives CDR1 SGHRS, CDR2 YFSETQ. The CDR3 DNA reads TGCGCCAGCACCGATACGACGGGGAACACCGGGGAGCTGTTTTTT. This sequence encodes CASTDTTGNTGELFF.

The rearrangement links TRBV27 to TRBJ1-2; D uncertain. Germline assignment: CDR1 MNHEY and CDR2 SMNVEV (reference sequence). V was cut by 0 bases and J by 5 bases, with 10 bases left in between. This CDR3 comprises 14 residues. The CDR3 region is CASSLSDGRYGYTF. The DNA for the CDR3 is TGTGCCAGCAGTTTATCTGACGGGAGATATGGCTACACCTTC.

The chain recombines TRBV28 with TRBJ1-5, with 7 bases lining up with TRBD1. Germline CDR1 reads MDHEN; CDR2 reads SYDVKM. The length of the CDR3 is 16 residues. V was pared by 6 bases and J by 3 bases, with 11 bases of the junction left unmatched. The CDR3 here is CASRPTTRGDNQPQHF. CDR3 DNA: TGTGCCAGCAGACCCACAACCAGGGGGGACAATCAGCCCCAGCATTTT.

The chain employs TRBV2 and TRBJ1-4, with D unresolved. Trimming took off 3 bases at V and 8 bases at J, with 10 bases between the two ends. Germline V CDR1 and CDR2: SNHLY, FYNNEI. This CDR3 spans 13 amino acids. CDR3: CASSERDSEKLFF. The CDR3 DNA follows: TGTGCCAGCAGTGAGAGGGATTCCGAAAAACTGTTTTTT.

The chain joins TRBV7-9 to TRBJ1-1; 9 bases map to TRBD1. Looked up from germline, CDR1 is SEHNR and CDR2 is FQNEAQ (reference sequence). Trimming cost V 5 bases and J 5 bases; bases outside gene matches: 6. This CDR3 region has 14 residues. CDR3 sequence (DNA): TGTGCCAGCAGCGAACGACAGGGGGTTACTGAAGCTTTCTTT. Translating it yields CASSERQGVTEAFF.

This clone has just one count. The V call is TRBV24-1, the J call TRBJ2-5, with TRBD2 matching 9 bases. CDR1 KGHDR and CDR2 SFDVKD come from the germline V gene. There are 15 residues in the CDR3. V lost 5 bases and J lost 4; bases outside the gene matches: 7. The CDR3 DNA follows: TGTGCCACCAGTGTGCCGGGACTAGCTCGAGAGACCCAGTACTTC. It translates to CATSVPGLARETQYF.

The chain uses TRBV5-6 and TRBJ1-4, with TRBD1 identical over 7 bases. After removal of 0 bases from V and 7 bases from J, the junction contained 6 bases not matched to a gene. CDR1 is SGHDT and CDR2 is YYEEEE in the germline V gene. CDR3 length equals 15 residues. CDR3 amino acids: CASSLDRGASEKLFF. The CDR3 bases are TGTGCCAGCAGCTTGGACAGGGGCGCCAGTGAAAAACTGTTTTTT.

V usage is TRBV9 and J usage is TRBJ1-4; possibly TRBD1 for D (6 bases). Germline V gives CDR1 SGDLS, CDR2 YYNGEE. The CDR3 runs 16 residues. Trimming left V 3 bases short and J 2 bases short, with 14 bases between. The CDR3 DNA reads TGTGCCAGCAGCGAGGGAGGGGGACGGACTAATGAAAAACTGTTTTTT. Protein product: CASSEGGGRTNEKLFF.

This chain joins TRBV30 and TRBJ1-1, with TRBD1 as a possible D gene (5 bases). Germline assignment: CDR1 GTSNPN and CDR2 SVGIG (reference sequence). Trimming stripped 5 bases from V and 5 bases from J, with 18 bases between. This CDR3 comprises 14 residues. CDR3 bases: TGTGCCTGGCGACGCAGGGACTGGGGGACTGAAGCTTTCTTT. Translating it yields CAWRRRDWGTEAFF.

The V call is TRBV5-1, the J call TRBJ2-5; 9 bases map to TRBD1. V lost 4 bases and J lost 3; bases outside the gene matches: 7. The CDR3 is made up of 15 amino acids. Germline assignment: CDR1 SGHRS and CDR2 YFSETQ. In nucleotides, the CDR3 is TGCGCCAGCAGCGCGGGACAGGGAGTGGAAGAGACCCAGTACTTC. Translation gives CASSAGQGVEETQYF.

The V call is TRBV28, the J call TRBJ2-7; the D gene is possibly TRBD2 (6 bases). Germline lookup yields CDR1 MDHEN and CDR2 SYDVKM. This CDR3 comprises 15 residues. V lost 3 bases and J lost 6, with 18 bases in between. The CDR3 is CASSLLVRAGGEQYF. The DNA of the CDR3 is TGTGCCAGCAGTTTGTTGGTCCGAGCGGGTGGCGAGCAGTACTTC.

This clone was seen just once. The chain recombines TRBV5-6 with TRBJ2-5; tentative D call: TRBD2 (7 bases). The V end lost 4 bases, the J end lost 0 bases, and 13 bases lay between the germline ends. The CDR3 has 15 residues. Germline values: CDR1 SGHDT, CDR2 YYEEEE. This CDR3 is CASSQGGDHQETQYF. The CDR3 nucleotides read TGTGCCAGCAGCCAAGGGGGGGACCACCAAGAGACCCAGTACTTC. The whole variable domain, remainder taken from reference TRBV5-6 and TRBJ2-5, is DAGVTQSPTHLIKTRGQQVTLRCSPKSGHDTVSWYQQALGQGPQFIFQYYEEEERQRGNFPDRFSGHQFPNYSSELNVNALLLGDSALYLCASSQGGDHQETQYFGPGTRLLVL.

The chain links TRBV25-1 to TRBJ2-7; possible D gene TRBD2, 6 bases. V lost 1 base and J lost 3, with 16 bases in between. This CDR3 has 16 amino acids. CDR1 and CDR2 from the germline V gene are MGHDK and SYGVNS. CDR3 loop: CASSESSGRPLYEQYF. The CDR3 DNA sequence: TGTGCCAGCAGTGAATCATCGGGGAGGCCTCTCTACGAGCAGTACTTC.

The chain's CDR3 is CATSRDGRTGLYTQYF. The CDR3 DNA is TGTGCCACCAGCAGAGATGGCAGGACAGGGCTGTATACGCAGTATTTT. This chain links TRBV15 with TRBJ2-3; 8 positions match TRBD1. There are 16 residues in the CDR3. V was clipped by 0 bases and J by 7 bases; unmatched bases: 9. Germline V gene sequence: CDR1 LNHNV, CDR2 YYDKDF (reference sequence).

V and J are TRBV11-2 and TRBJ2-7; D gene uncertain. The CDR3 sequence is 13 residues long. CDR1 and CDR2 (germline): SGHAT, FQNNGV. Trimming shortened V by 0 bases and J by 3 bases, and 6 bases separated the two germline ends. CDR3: CASSLESGYEQYF. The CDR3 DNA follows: TGTGCCAGCAGCTTAGAATCCGGCTACGAGCAGTACTTC.

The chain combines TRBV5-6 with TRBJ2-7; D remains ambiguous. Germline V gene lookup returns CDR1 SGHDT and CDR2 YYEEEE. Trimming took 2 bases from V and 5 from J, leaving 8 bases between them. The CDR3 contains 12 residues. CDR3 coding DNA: TGTGCCAGCAGCTTTGGGCTCCACGAGCAGTACTTC. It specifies CASSFGLHEQYF.